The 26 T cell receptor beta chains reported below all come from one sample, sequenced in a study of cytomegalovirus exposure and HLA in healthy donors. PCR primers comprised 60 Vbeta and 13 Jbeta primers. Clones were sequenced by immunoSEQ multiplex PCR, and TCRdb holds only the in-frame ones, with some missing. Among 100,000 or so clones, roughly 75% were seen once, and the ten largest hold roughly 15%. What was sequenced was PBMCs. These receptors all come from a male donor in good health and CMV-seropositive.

This chain's CDR3 is CASSQVSGSGLGTQYF. DNA of the CDR3: TGTGCCAGCAGCCAAGTGAGCGGGAGTGGGCTCGGTACGCAGTATTTT. This chain joins TRBV4-2 and TRBJ2-3, with 8 bases matching TRBD2. The CDR3 length is 16 residues. J gave up 8 bases and V 1 base, and 11 bases lay outside the gene matches. Germline loops: CDR1 LGHNA, CDR2 YNFKEQ.

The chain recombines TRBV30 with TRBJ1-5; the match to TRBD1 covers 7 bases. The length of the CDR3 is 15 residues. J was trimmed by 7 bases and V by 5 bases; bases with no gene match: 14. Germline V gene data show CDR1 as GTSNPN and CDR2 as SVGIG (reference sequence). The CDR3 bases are TGTGCCTGGCAAGCGAAAGCAGGGGGTTGGCAGCCCCAGCATTTT. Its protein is CAWQAKAGGWQPQHF.

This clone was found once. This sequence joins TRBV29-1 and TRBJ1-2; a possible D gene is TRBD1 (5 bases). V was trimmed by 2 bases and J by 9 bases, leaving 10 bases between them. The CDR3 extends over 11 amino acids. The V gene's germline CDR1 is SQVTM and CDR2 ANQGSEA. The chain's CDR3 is CSVERGESYTF. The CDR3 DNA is TGCAGCGTTGAAAGGGGTGAAAGCTACACCTTC.

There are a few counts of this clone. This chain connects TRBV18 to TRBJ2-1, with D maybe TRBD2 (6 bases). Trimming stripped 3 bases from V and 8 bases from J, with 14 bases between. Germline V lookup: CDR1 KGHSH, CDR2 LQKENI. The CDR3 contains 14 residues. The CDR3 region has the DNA TGTGCCAGCTCACCTTCGGGCGGGACCGATGAGCAGTTCTTC. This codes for CASSPSGGTDEQFF.

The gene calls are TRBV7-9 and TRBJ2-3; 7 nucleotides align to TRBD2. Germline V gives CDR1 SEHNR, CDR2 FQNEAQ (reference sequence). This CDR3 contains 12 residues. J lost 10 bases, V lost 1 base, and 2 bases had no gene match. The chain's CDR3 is CASSLGEGSQYF. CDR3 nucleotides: TGTGCCAGCAGCTTAGGGGAGGGATCGCAGTATTTT.

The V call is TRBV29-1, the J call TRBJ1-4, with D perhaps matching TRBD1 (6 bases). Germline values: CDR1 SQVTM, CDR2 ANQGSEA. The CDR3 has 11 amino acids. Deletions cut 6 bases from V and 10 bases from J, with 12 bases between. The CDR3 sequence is CSVQRGGKLFF. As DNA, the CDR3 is TGCAGCGTCCAGAGGGGGGGAAAACTGTTTTTT.

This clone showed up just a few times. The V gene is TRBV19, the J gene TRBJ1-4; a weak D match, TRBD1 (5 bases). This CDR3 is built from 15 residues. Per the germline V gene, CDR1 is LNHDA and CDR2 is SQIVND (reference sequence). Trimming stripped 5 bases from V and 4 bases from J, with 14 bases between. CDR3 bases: TGTGCCAGTAGTCTCTCAGGGATGGGTAATGAAAAACTGTTTTTT. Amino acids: CASSLSGMGNEKLFF.

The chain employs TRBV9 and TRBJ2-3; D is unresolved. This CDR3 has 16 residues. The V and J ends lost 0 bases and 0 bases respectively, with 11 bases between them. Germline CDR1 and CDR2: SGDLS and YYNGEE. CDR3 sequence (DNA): TGTGCCAGCAGCGTAGCTACTTTTACTAGCACAGATACGCAGTATTTT. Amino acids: CASSVATFTSTDTQYF.

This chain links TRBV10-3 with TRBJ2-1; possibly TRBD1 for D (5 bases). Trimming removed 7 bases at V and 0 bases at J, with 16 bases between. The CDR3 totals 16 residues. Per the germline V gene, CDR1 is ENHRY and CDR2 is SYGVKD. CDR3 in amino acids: CAITPGQFSSYNEQFF. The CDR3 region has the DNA TGTGCCATCACCCCTGGACAATTCAGCTCCTACAATGAGCAGTTCTTC.

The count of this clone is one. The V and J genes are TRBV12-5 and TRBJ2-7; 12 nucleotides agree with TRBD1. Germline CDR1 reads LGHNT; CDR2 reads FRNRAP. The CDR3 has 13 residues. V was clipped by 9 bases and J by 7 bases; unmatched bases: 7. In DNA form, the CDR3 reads TGTGCTAGCCTGGGACAGGGGGCGCGGGAGCAGTACTTC. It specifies CASLGQGAREQYF.

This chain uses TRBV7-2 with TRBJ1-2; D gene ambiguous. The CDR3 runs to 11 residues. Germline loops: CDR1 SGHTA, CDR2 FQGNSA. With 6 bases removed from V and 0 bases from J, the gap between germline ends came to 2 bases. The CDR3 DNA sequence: TGTGCCAGCAGTACTAACTATGGCTACACCTTC. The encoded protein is CASSTNYGYTF.

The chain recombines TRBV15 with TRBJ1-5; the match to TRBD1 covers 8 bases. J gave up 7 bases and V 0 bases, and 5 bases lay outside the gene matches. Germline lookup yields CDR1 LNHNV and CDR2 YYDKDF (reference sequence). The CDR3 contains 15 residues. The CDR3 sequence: CATSRDLQGAQPQHF. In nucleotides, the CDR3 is TGTGCCACCAGCAGAGATCTGCAGGGGGCACAGCCCCAGCATTTT.

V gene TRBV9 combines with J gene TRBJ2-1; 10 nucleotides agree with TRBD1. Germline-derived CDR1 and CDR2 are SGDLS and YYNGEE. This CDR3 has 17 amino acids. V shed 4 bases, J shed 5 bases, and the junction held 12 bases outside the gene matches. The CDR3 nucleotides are TGTGCCAGCAGCTCGCCGACCAGGGACAGGGGACACAATGAGCAGTTCTTC. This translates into CASSSPTRDRGHNEQFF.

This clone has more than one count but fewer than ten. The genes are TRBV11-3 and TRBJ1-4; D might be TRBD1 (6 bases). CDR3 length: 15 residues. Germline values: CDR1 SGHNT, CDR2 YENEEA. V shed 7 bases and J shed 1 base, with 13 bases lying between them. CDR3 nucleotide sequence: TGTGCCAGCACCACAGGGCTTCGAACTAATGAAAAACTGTTTTTT. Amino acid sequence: CASTTGLRTNEKLFF. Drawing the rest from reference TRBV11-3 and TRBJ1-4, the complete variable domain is EAGVVQSPRYKIIEKKQPVAFWCNPISGHNTLYWYLQNLGQGPELLIRYENEEAVDDSQLPKDRFSAERLKGVDSTLKIQPAELGDSAVYLCASTTGLRTNEKLFFGSGTQLSVL.

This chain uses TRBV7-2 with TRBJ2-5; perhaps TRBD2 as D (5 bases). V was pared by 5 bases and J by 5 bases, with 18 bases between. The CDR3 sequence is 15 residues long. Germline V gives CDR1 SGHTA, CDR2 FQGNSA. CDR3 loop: CASSARTPGWETQYF. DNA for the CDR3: TGTGCCAGCAGCGCTCGGACCCCGGGGTGGGAGACCCAGTACTTC.

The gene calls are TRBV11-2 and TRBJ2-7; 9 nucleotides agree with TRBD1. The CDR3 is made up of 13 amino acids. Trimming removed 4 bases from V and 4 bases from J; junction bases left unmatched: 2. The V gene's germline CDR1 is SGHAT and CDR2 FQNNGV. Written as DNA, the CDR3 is TGTGCCAGCAGCTGGGACAGGGTTTACGAGCAGTACTTC. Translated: CASSWDRVYEQYF.

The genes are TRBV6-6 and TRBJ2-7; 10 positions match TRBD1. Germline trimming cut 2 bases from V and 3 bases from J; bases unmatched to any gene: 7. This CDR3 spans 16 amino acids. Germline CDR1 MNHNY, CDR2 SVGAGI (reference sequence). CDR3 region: CASSYTFRDRGYEQYF. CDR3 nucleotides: TGTGCCAGCAGTTACACATTCCGGGACAGGGGCTACGAGCAGTACTTC.

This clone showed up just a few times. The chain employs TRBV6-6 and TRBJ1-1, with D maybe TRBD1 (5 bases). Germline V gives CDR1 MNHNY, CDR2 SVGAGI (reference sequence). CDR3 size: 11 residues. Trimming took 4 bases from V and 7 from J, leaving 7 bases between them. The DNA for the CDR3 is TGTGCCAGCAGTTTAGACAGTGAAGCTTTCTTT. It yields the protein CASSLDSEAFF.

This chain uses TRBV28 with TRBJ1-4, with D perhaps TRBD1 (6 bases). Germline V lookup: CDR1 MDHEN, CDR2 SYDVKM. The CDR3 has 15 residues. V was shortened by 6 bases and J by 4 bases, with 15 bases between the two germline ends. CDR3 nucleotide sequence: TGTGCCAGCAGGGGGGCTGGGCGGTTTAATGAAAAACTGTTTTTT. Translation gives CASRGAGRFNEKLFF.

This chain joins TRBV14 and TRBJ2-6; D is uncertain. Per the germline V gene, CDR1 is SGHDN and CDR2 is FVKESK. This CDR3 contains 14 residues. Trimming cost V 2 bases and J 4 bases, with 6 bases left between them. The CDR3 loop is CASSQWAGANVLTF. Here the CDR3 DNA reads TGTGCCAGCAGCCAATGGGCAGGGGCCAACGTCCTGACTTTC.

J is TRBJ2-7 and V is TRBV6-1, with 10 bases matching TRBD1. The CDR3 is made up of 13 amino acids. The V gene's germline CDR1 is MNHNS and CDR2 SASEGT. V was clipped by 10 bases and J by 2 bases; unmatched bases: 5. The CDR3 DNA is TGTGCCACCGATGGGACAGGGGCCTACGAGCAGTACTTC. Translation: CATDGTGAYEQYF.

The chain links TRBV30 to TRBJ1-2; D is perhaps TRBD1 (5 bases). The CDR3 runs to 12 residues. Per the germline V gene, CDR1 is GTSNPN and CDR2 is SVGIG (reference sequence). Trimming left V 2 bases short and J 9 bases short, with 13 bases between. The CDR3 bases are TGTGCCTGGAGTCGGGGGATAGAGAGCTACACCTTC. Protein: CAWSRGIESYTF.

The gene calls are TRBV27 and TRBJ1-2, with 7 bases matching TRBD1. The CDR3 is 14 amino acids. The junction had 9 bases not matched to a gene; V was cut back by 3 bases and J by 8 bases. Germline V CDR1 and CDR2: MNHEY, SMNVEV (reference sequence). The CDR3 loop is CASSFRRGAGGYTF. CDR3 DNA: TGTGCCAGCAGTTTTCGCAGGGGGGCAGGAGGCTACACCTTC.

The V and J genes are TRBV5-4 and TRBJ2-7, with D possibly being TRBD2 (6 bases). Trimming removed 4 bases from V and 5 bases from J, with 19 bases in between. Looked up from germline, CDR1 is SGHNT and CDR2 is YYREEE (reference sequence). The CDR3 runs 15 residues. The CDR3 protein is CASSRSGGGIDEQYF. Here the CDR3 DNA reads TGTGCCAGCAGCCGCTCCGGAGGCGGGATCGACGAGCAGTACTTC. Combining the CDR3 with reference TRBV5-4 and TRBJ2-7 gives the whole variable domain ETGVTQSPTHLIKTRGQQVTLRCSSQSGHNTVSWYQQALGQGPQFIFQYYREEENGRGNFPPRFSGLQFPNYSSELNVNALELDDSALYLCASSRSGGGIDEQYFGPGTRLTVT.

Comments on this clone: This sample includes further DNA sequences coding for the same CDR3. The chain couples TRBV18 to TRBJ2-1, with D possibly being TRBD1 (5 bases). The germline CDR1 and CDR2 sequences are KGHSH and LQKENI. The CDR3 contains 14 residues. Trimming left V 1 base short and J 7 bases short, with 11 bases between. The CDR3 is CASSPLAGNNEQFF. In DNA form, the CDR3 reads TGTGCCAGCTCACCACTAGCAGGGAATAATGAGCAGTTCTTC. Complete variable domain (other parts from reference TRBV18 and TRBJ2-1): NAGVMQNPRHLVRRRGQEARLRCSPMKGHSHVYWYRQLPEEGLKFMVYLQKENIIDESGMPKERFSAEFPKEGPSILRIQQVVRGDSAAYFCASSPLAGNNEQFFGPGTRLTVL.

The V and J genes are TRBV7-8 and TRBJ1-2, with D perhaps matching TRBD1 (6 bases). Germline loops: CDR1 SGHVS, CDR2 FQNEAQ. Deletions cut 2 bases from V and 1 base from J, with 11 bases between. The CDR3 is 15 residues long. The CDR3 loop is CASSLSAGVNYGYTF. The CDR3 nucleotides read TGTGCCAGCAGCTTATCGGCAGGGGTTAACTATGGCTACACCTTC.